The 15 T cell receptor beta chains below were found in one sample sequenced in a study of T cells after yellow fever vaccination. TCRdb reprocessed the 5' RACE reads via MiXCR and lists one record per CDR3 protein. The data contain some 400,000 distinct CDR3 sequences, 6.2% of them singletons. Sequenced material: PBMCs, taken 5 days after the yellow fever booster vaccination. These receptors were taken from a man aged 25 to 40 who received the YFV17D yellow fever vaccine.

The chain employs TRBV20-1 and TRBJ2-1; 8 nucleotides align to TRBD2. J lost 1 base, V lost 1 base, and 9 bases had no gene match. CDR1 is DFQATT, CDR2 SNEGSKA, per germline (reference sequence). The CDR3 covers 17 residues. The CDR3 is CSARGEAGVGSYNEQFF. The CDR3 nucleotides read TGCAGTGCTAGAGGAGAAGCGGGAGTTGGGTCCTACAATGAGCAGTTCTTC.

This clonotype has at least ten counts. The V call is TRBV10-1, the J call TRBJ2-3; D remains unclear. The CDR3 totals 11 residues. Trimming cost V 3 bases and J 5 bases, with 3 bases left between them. Looked up from germline, CDR1 is WNHNN and CDR2 is SYGVQD (reference sequence). CDR3 amino acids: CASSDLDTQYF. CDR3 sequence (DNA): TGCGCCAGCAGTGATTTAGATACGCAGTATTTT.

Many counts were recorded for this clonotype. V is TRBV20-1 and J is TRBJ2-1, with D unclear. Germline CDR1 is DFQATT and CDR2 is SNEGSKA (reference sequence). The CDR3 is 12 amino acids. Trimming shortened V by 0 bases and J by 8 bases, and 8 bases separated the two germline ends. CDR3 loop: CSARDPLDEQFF. The CDR3 DNA follows: TGCAGTGCTAGAGATCCTCTCGATGAGCAGTTCTTC.

This clonotype has a handful of counts. The V gene is TRBV10-3, the J gene TRBJ2-3; D gene ambiguous. Per germline, CDR1 ENHRY and CDR2 SYGVKD. Deletions cut 6 bases from V and 5 bases from J, with 18 bases between. This CDR3 region has 15 residues. This CDR3 is CAIRRYGPRQDTQYF. CDR3 sequence (DNA): TGTGCCATCAGGAGATACGGCCCACGACAAGATACGCAGTATTTT.

At least ten counts were recorded for this clonotype. The rearrangement joins TRBV6-2 or TRBV6-3 to TRBJ2-2, with 8 bases matching TRBD1. The CDR3 totals 15 residues. V was clipped by 6 bases and J by 2 bases; unmatched bases: 5. Germline CDR1 MNHEY, CDR2 SVGEGT. CDR3 sequence: CASRGQGLNTGELFF. CDR3 DNA: TGTGCCAGCAGAGGACAGGGTTTAAACACCGGGGAGCTGTTTTTT.

This clonotype has just a few counts. In DNA form, the CDR3 reads TGTGCCAGCAACTCCTGGGGACTAGGAAACAATGAGCAGTTCTTC. Its protein product is CASNSWGLGNNEQFF. V and J are TRBV6-2 or TRBV6-3 and TRBJ2-1; TRBD2 matches at 8 bases. The V segment lost 7 bases and the J segment 5 bases; nucleotides outside the gene matches: 10. CDR3 length: 15 amino acids. CDR1 is MNHEY and CDR2 is SVGEGT in the germline V gene.

V gene TRBV6-1 combines with J gene TRBJ2-7; D not certain. Germline CDR1 is MNHNS and CDR2 is SASEGT. V was clipped by 6 bases and J by 2 bases, with 29 bases between them. The CDR3 is 19 amino acids. The CDR3 reads CASSPRSRGLTILPYEQYF. DNA for the CDR3: TGTGCCAGCAGCCCGCGAAGTAGAGGTTTAACTATCCTGCCCTACGAGCAGTACTTC.

The rearrangement uses TRBV12-3 or TRBV12-4 and TRBJ2-1, with 10 nucleotides matching TRBD2. J lost 3 bases, V lost 6 bases, and 5 bases had no gene match. The CDR3 has 15 amino acids. CDR3 nucleotides: TGTGCCAGCAGAAATAGCGGGAGGTTCTACAATGAGCAGTTCTTC. Its protein is CASRNSGRFYNEQFF.

This clonotype has just a few counts. The chain is built from TRBV7-2 and TRBJ2-1, with TRBD2 identical over 8 bases. The CDR3 is made up of 16 amino acids. Germline V gene sequence: CDR1 SGHTA, CDR2 FQGNSA. V was clipped by 0 bases and J by 8 bases; unmatched bases: 9. CDR3 sequence reads: CASSLAGSGNSDEQFF. Here the CDR3 DNA reads TGTGCCAGCAGCTTAGCTGGTAGCGGGAATTCTGATGAGCAGTTCTTC.

This clonotype was counted ten times or more. The rearrangement uses TRBV9 and TRBJ2-1; 12 bases map to TRBD2. The germline CDR1 and CDR2 sequences are SGDLS and YYNGEE. J lost 9 bases, V lost 2 bases, and 6 bases had no gene match. The CDR3 is made up of 15 amino acids. This chain's CDR3 is CASSVSTSGSPEQFF. DNA of the CDR3: TGTGCCAGCAGCGTCTCGACTAGCGGGAGCCCTGAGCAGTTCTTC.

This clonotype has ten or more counts. The chain has TRBV7-2 and TRBJ1-1; weak D call: TRBD1 (5 bases). V was cut by 4 bases and J by 5 bases, with 11 bases left in between. In germline, CDR1 is SGHTA, CDR2 FQGNSA. The CDR3 runs 13 residues. Written as DNA, the CDR3 is TGTGCCAGCAGCTCTAGCCAGGGTACTGAAGCTTTCTTT. The encoded protein is CASSSSQGTEAFF. Complete variable domain (other parts from reference TRBV7-2 and TRBJ1-1): GAGVSQSPSNKVTEKGKDVELRCDPISGHTALYWYRQSLGQGLEFLIYFQGNSAPDKSGLPSDRFSAERTGGSVSTLTIQRTQQEDSAVYLCASSSSQGTEAFFGQGTRLTVV.

This clonotype was found many times. The chain links TRBV12-3 or TRBV12-4 to TRBJ1-1; D not certain. The V and J ends lost 3 bases and 0 bases respectively, with 8 bases between them. The length of the CDR3 is 14 residues. The CDR3 sequence: CASSFNGLNTEAFF. CDR3 nucleotide sequence: TGTGCCAGCAGTTTCAACGGCCTGAACACTGAAGCTTTCTTT.

This clonotype was recorded a few times. This sequence joins TRBV28 and TRBJ2-7; tentative D call: TRBD1 (6 bases). Trimming took off 7 bases at V and 4 bases at J, with 14 bases between the two ends. The CDR3 covers 13 residues. Germline V gene lookup returns CDR1 MDHEN and CDR2 SYDVKM. CDR3 loop: CASTVTGYYEQYF. The CDR3 nucleotides are TGTGCCAGCACTGTGACAGGATATTACGAGCAGTACTTC.

This clonotype was seen ten or more times. The rearrangement links TRBV29-1 to TRBJ2-7, with D maybe TRBD2 (6 bases). There are 15 residues in the CDR3. Germline V gene sequence: CDR1 SQVTM, CDR2 ANQGSEA. The ends were cut back, 1 base at V and 4 bases at J, with 17 bases in the middle. The CDR3 bases are TGCAGCGTTGAAGGCGGGGCACTGGTTGGGTACGAGCAGTACTTC. It is translated as CSVEGGALVGYEQYF.

This clonotype has only a few counts. The V call is TRBV11-2, the J call TRBJ2-1; D gene ambiguous. CDR1 and CDR2 (germline): SGHAT, FQNNGV. The CDR3 runs 14 residues. V was pared by 5 bases and J by 9 bases, with 17 bases between. As DNA, the CDR3 is TGTGCCAGCAGCCCCCGGTTGGGAAGTTTTGAGCAGTTCTTC. It yields the protein CASSPRLGSFEQFF.